This T cell receptor (beta chain) was observed in a study of OX40 agonist ivuxolimab in advanced cancers. Data came from immunoSEQ multiplex PCR; TCRdb stores just in-frame clones and leaves some out. In the table there are about 77,000 clones, around 87% of which are singletons. The table lists this clone with a few counts. The CDR3 runs 14 residues. Trimming removed 1 base at V and 6 bases at J, with 10 bases between. CDR1 SEHNR and CDR2 FQNEAQ come from the germline V gene (reference sequence). The J gene is TRBJ1-5, the V gene TRBV7-9, with D uncertain. This receptor was taken from an adult with an advanced solid tumor such as melanoma, head and neck, liver or kidney cancer. The sample was CD4+ or CD8+ T cells sorted from blood, taken in a trial of the OX40 agonist ivuxolimab. CDR3 sequence reads: CASSLGSSGQPQHF. The CDR3 region has the DNA TGTGCCAGCAGCTTAGGCTCAAGCGGTCAGCCCCAGCATTTT.